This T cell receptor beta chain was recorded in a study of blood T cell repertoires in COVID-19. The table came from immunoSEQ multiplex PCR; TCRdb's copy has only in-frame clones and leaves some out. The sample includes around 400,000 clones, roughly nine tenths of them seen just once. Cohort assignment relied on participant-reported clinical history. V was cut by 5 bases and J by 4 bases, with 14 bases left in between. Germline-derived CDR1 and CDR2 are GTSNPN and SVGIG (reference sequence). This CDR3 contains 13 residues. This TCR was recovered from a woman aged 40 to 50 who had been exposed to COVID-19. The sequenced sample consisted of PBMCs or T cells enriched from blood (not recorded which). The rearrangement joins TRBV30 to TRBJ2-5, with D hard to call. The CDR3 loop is CAWETLNPETQYF. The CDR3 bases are TGTGCCTGGGAAACTCTTAACCCAGAGACCCAGTACTTC.